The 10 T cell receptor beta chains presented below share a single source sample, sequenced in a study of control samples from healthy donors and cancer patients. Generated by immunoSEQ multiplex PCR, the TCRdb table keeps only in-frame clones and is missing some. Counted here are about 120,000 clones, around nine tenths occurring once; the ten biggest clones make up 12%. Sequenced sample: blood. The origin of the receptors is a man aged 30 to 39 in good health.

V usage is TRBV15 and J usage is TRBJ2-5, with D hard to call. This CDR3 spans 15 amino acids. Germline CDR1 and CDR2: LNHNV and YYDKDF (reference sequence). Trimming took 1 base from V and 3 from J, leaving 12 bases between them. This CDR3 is CATSRGTSPEETQYF. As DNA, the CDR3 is TGTGCCACCAGCAGAGGCACAAGTCCAGAAGAGACCCAGTACTTC.

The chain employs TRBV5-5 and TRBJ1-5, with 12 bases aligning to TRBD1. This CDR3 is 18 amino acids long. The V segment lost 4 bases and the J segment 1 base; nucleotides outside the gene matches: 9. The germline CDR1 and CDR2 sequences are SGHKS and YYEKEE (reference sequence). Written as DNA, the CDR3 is TGTGCCAGCAGCATCCGGGACAGGGGGCGCGGGAGCAATCAGCCCCAGCATTTT. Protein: CASSIRDRGRGSNQPQHF.

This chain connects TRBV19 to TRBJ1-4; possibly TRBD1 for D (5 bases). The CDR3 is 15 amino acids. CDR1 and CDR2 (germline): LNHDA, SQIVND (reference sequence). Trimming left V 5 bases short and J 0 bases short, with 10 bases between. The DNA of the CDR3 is TGTGCCAGTAGTTCCGTGACAGCAACTAATGAAAAACTGTTTTTT. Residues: CASSSVTATNEKLFF.

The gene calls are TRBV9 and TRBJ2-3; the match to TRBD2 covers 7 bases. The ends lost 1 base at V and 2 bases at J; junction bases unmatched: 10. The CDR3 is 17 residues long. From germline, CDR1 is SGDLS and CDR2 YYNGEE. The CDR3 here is CASSVQWGGPHTDTQYF. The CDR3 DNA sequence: TGTGCCAGCAGCGTACAGTGGGGGGGTCCTCACACAGATACGCAGTATTTT.

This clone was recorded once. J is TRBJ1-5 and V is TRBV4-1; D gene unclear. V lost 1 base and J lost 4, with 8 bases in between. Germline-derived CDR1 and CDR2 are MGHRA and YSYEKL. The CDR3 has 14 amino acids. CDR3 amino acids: CASSQVEENQPQHF. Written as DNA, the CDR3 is TGCGCCAGCAGCCAAGTGGAGGAGAATCAGCCCCAGCATTTT.

The CDR3 DNA sequence: TGTGCCAGCAGTATCTGGGACTCCCAAGAGACCCAGTACTTC. It translates to CASSIWDSQETQYF. The chain couples TRBV2 to TRBJ2-5; the D gene is possibly TRBD2 (6 bases). The V end was cut by 5 bases, the J end by 1 base, with 11 bases between. The CDR3 extends over 14 amino acids. The germline CDR1 and CDR2 sequences are SNHLY and FYNNEI.

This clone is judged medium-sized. The CDR3 loop reads CAWSVLPLMALSGNTIYF. The CDR3 nucleotides are TGTGCCTGGAGTGTACTGCCGCTCATGGCCCTCTCTGGAAACACCATATATTTT. The chain employs TRBV30 and TRBJ1-3, with unresolved D. The ends were cut back, 0 bases at V and 0 bases at J, with 18 bases in the middle. This CDR3 has 18 amino acids. Germline values: CDR1 GTSNPN, CDR2 SVGIG (reference sequence).

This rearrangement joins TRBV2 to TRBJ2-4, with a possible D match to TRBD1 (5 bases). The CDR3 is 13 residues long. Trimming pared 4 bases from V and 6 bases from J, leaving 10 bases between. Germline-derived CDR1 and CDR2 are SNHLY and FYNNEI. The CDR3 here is CASSVRVGNIQYF. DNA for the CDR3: TGTGCCAGCAGTGTCAGGGTAGGAAACATTCAGTACTTC.

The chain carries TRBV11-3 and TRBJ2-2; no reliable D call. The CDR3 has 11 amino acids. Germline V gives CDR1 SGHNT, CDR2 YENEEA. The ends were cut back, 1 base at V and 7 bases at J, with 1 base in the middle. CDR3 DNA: TGTGCCAGCAGCTTAGTCGGGGAGCTGTTTTTT. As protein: CASSLVGELFF.

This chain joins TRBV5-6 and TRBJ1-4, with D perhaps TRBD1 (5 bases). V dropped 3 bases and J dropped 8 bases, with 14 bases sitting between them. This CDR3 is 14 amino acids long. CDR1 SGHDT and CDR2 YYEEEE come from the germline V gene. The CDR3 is CASSSGTLLEKLFF. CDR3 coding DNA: TGTGCCAGCAGCTCGGGGACCCTTTTAGAAAAACTGTTTTTT.